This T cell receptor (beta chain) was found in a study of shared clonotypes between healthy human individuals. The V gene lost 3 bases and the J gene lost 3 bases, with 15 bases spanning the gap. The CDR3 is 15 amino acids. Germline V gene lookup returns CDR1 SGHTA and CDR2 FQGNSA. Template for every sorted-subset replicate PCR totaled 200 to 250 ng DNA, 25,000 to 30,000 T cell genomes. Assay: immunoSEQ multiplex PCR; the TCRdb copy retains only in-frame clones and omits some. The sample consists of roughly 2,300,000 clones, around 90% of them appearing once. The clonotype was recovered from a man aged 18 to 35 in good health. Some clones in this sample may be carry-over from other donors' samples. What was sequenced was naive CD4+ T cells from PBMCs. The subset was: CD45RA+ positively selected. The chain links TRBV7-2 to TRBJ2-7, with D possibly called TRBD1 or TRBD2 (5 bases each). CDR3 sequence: CASSLPGTMFYEQYF. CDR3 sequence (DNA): TGTGCCAGCAGCTTGCCCGGGACGATGTTCTACGAGCAGTACTTC.